The 13 T cell receptor beta chains given below trace back to one sample, sequenced in a study of blood T cells in healthy people across ages. A sample-barcoded 5' primer and a J-beta primer mix were used in a second PCR of roughly 7 to 11 cycles. MiXCR was run by TCRdb on the 5' RACE reads, yielding one entry per CDR3 protein. The top ten clones hold around 13% of a sample with about a million distinct CDR3 sequences, about two fifths of them seen once. What was sequenced was blood. These TCRs come from a young man in good health.

The rearrangement links TRBV6-5 to TRBJ1-1; 9 bases agree with TRBD1. Germline CDR1 reads MNHEY; CDR2 reads SVGAGI. With V trimmed by 6 bases and J by 7 bases, 9 bases remained unmatched. The CDR3 contains 14 residues. This CDR3 is CASSAGTGHVEAFF. DNA for the CDR3: TGTGCCAGCAGCGCCGGGACAGGGCACGTTGAAGCTTTCTTT.

There are a few counts of this clonotype. This may be a read error, as it is one base from a much larger clone. The chain couples TRBV7-2 to TRBJ2-5; TRBD1 aligns across 9 bases. CDR1 and CDR2 (germline): SGHTA, FQGNSA. The CDR3 covers 15 residues. The V segment lost 6 bases and the J segment 11 bases; nucleotides outside the gene matches: 16. The CDR3 protein is CASSPGTGMINEQYF. CDR3 DNA: TGTGCCAGCAGTCCCGGGACAGGGATGATTAATGAGCAGTACTTC.

This clonotype has a handful of counts. The chain joins TRBV2 to TRBJ2-3; TRBD2 is a possible D gene (6 bases). CDR3 length equals 14 residues. Germline CDR1 is SNHLY and CDR2 is FYNNEI. Trimming shortened V by 0 bases and J by 6 bases, and 10 bases separated the two germline ends. This CDR3 reads CASSEALRGDTQYF. In DNA form, the CDR3 reads TGTGCCAGCAGTGAAGCGCTTCGGGGGGATACGCAGTATTTT.

The chain links TRBV4-1 to TRBJ1-2, with a tentative D call TRBD1 (5 bases). Germline V CDR1 and CDR2: MGHRA, YSYEKL. V gave up 5 bases and J gave up 6 bases, with 22 bases separating them. This CDR3 region has 16 residues. Written as DNA, the CDR3 is TGCGCCAGCAGCTACATGTTGGGGGGATCTGAGGATGGCTACACCTTC. Translation: CASSYMLGGSEDGYTF.

This clonotype was picked up a small number of times. The DNA for the CDR3 is TGTGCCAGCAGCCCACTTCATCGGGGGGGCACTGAAGCTTTCTTT. Translated: CASSPLHRGGTEAFF. The chain couples TRBV12-3 or TRBV12-4 to TRBJ1-1; D might be TRBD1 (5 bases). The V and J ends lost 6 bases and 4 bases respectively, with 18 bases between them. This CDR3 is built from 15 residues.

This clonotype was seen ten or more times. The chain links TRBV29-1 to TRBJ1-2; weak D call: TRBD1 (5 bases). Between the trimmed V and J ends, which lost 2 bases and 7 bases, there was a span of 14 bases. CDR3 length equals 13 residues. The germline V gene encodes CDR1 SQVTM and CDR2 ANQGSEA. In nucleotides, the CDR3 is TGCAGCGTTGAATCGGGACCCTGGAGTGGCTACACCTTC. This sequence encodes CSVESGPWSGYTF.

This clonotype was observed at least ten times. The chain employs TRBV6-2 or TRBV6-3 and TRBJ2-1; D is unresolved. Trimming shortened V by 11 bases and J by 4 bases, and 6 bases separated the two germline ends. The CDR3 contains 10 residues. Germline V gene lookup returns CDR1 MNHEY and CDR2 SVGEGT. The CDR3 DNA sequence: TGTGCCGTAGGGTACAATGAGCAGTTCTTC. Protein: CAVGYNEQFF.

This clonotype was counted a few times. J is TRBJ2-5 and V is TRBV20-1, with TRBD2 matching over 7 bases. Trimming removed 7 bases from V and 0 bases from J; junction bases left unmatched: 8. Germline V gene data show CDR1 as DFQATT and CDR2 as SNEGSKA (reference sequence). The CDR3 contains 14 residues. CDR3 nucleotide sequence: TGCAGTGGGGCCGGGGGGAAGTACCAAGAGACCCAGTACTTC. Protein sequence: CSGAGGKYQETQYF.

This chain links TRBV27 with TRBJ2-7; TRBD1 aligns across 7 bases. The assigned J gene may be wrong: the sequence end matches TRBJ2-5 better. CDR1 and CDR2 from the germline V gene are MNHEY and SMNVEV (reference sequence). This CDR3 is built from 15 residues. The CDR3 region is CASSQWGQTQETQYF. The CDR3 bases are TGTGCCAGCAGTCAATGGGGACAGACACAAGAGACCCAGTACTTC.

The chain joins TRBV14 to TRBJ2-4; 9 bases line up with TRBD2. CDR3 length: 14 residues. Germline CDR1 SGHDN, CDR2 FVKESK. V shed 7 bases, J shed 13 bases, and the junction held 14 bases outside the gene matches. This CDR3 is CASNPAGGYNEQYF. For the CDR3, the DNA is TGTGCCAGCAATCCAGCGGGGGGATACAATGAGCAGTACTTC.

This chain connects TRBV7-2 to TRBJ1-4, with D possibly matching TRBD1 (6 bases). Per the germline V gene, CDR1 is SGHTA and CDR2 is FQGNSA. The V gene lost 0 bases and the J gene lost 2 bases, with 10 bases spanning the gap. This CDR3 comprises 16 residues. CDR3: CASSLARGQTNEKLFF. The CDR3 region has the DNA TGTGCCAGCAGCTTAGCGCGGGGGCAGACTAATGAAAAACTGTTTTTT.

The V gene is TRBV12-3 or TRBV12-4, the J gene TRBJ2-2; D not certain. This CDR3 has 15 residues. Trimming left V 4 bases short and J 3 bases short, with 12 bases between. Written as DNA, the CDR3 is TGTGCCAGCAGTTCGCCGGCAATAGACACCGGGGAGCTGTTTTTT. Translation gives CASSSPAIDTGELFF.

The chain recombines TRBV3-1 with TRBJ1-6; D not resolved. Trimming pared 5 bases from V and 14 bases from J, leaving 10 bases between. CDR1 and CDR2 (germline): LGHDT, YNNKEL (reference sequence). The CDR3 runs to 11 residues. This CDR3 is CASSSYSTLHF. The CDR3 bases are TGTGCCAGCAGCTCCTATTCTACCCTCCACTTT.